The entry that follows covers one TCR beta chain sequence. This record belongs to a study of cytotoxic CD8 clonotypes in ibrutinib-treated CLL. V lost 4 bases, J lost 7 bases, and 13 bases lay in between. This CDR3 contains 13 residues. The V gene's germline CDR1 is SGHTA and CDR2 FQGTGA. Produced via immunoSEQ multiplex PCR; TCRdb's table is partial and in-frame only. This sample has fewer than 35,000 clones, with around two thirds found just once. This chain connects TRBV7-3 to TRBJ1-1; no definite D call. This clonotype originated in a human donor with chronic lymphocytic leukemia. Sequenced here: PBMCs, sampled after 24 months of ibrutinib treatment. This CDR3 reads CASSSGSRSEAFF. The CDR3 DNA follows: TGTGCCAGCAGCTCCGGATCCCGCAGTGAAGCTTTCTTT.